The clone carrying this T cell receptor beta chain was observed a few times. This sample's TCRbeta library carried unique molecular identifier barcodes. TCRdb ran MiXCR on the PCR reads and lists one entry per CDR3 protein. Here the sample spans some 500,000 distinct CDR3 sequences, about 17% being singletons. Germline trimming cut 3 bases from V and 5 bases from J; bases unmatched to any gene: 3. CDR3 size: 14 residues. The data originate from a study of T-cell reconstitution after alpha-beta-depleted transplantation in children. This chain uses TRBV12-3 or TRBV12-4 with TRBJ2-1, with 8 bases fitting TRBD2. The specimen was PBMCs from the stem cell graft donor, collected from the stem cell graft. The source is a human donor who donated a stem cell graft to a child with acute lymphoblastic leukemia. For the CDR3, the DNA is TGTGCCAGCAGTTTTAGCGGGACGAACAATGAGCAGTTCTTC. Translating gives CASSFSGTNNEQFF.